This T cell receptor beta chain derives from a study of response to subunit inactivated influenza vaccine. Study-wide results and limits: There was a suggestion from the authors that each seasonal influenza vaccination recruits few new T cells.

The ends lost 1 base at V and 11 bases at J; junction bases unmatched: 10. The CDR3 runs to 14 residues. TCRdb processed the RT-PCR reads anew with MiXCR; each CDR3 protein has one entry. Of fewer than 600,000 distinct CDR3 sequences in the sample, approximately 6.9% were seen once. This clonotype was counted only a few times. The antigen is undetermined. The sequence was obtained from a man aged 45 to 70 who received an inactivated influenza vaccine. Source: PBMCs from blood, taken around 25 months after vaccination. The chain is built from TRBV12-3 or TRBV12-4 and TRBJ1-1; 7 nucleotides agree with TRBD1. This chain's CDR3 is CASSLGQGESPAFF. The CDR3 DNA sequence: TGTGCCAGCAGTTTAGGACAGGGTGAAAGTCCGGCTTTCTTT.